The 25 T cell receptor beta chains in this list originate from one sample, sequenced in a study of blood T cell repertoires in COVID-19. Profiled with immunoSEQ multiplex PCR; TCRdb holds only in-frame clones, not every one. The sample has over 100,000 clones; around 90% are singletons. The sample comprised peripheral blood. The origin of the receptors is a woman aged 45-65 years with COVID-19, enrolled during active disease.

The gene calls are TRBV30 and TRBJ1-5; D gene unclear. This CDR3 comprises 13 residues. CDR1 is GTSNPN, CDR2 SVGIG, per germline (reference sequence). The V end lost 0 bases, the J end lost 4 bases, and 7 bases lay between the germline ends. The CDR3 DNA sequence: TGTGCCTGGAGTGTACAGATAAATCAGCCCCAGCATTTT. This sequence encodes CAWSVQINQPQHF. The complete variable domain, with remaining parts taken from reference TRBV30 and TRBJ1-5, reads SQTIHQWPATLVQPVGSPLSLECTVEGTSNPNLYWYRQAAGRGLQLLFYSVGIGQISSEVPQNLSASRPQDRQFILSSKKLLLSDSGFYLCAWSVQINQPQHFGDGTRLSIL.

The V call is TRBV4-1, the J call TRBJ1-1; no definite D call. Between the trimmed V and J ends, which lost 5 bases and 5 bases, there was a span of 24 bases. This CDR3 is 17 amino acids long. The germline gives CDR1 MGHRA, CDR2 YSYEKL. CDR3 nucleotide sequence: TGCGCCAGCAGCGTTCCCCGGACCGAATTATCGGGGACTGAAGCTTTCTTT. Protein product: CASSVPRTELSGTEAFF.

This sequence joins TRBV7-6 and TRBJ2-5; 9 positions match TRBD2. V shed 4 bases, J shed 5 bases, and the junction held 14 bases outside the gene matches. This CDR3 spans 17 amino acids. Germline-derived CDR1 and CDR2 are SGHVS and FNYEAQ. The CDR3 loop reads CASSSRPAGGPRETQYF. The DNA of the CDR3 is TGTGCCAGCAGCTCCCGACCCGCGGGGGGGCCTCGGGAGACCCAGTACTTC.

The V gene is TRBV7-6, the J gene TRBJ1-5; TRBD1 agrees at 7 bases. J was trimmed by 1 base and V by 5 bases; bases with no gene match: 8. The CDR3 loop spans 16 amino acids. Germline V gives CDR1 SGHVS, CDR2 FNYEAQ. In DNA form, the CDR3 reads TGTGCCAGCAGCCCGCTCGGAGGGGGCAGCAATCAGCCCCAGCATTTT. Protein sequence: CASSPLGGGSNQPQHF.

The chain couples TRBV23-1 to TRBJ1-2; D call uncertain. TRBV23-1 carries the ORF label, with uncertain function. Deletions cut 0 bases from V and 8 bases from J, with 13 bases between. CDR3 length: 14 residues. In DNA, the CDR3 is TGCGCCAGCAGTCAATCTTCAGAGCGGGGAGGCTACACCTTC. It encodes CASSQSSERGGYTF.

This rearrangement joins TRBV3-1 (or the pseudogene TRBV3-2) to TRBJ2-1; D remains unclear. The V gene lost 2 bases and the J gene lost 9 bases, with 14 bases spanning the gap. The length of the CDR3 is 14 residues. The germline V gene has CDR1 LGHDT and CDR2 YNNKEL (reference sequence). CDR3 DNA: TGTGCCAGCAGCCAAAACAGATATACAAGTGAGCAGTTCTTC. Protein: CASSQNRYTSEQFF.

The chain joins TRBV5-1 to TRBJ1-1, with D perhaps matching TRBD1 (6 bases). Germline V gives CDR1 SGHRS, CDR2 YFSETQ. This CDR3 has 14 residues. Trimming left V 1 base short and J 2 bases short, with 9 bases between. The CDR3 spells CASSLTGPNTEAFF. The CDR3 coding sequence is TGCGCCAGCAGCTTGACAGGGCCAAACACTGAAGCTTTCTTT.

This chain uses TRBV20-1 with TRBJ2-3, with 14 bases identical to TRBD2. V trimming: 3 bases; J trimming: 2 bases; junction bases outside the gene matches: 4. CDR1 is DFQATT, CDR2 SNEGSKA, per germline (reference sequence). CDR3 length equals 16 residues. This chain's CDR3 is CSASGGLAGATDTQYF. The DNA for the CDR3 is TGCAGTGCTAGTGGGGGACTAGCGGGGGCCACAGATACGCAGTATTTT.

CDR3 in amino acids: CASRVQGAYGYTF. The CDR3 DNA reads TGTGCCAGCAGAGTACAGGGTGCCTATGGCTACACCTTC. The chain recombines TRBV2 with TRBJ1-2, with a weak D call TRBD1 (6 bases). CDR1 and CDR2 (germline): SNHLY, FYNNEI. The ends were cut back, 6 bases at V and 4 bases at J, with 12 bases in the middle. This CDR3 is 13 amino acids long.

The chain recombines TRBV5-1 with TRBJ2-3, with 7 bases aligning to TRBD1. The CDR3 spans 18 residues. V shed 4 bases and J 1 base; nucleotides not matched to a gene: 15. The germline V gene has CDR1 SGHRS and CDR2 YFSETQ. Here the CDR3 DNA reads TGCGCCAGCAGCCCCTCATCAGGGGGTCGGGCCGGCACAGATACGCAGTATTTT. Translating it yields CASSPSSGGRAGTDTQYF.

CDR3 sequence: CASTPQGNQPQHF. The CDR3 nucleotides read TGTGCCAGCACCCCACAGGGCAATCAGCCCCAGCATTTT. The chain has TRBV6-6 and TRBJ1-5, with D maybe TRBD1 (5 bases). CDR1 is MNHNY and CDR2 is SVGAGI in the germline V gene (reference sequence). V shed 7 bases and J shed 2 bases, with 9 bases lying between them. This CDR3 has 13 amino acids.

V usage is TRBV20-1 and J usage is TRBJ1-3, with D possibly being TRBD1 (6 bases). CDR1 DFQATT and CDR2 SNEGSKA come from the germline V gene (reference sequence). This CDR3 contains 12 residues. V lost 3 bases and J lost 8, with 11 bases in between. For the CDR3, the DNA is TGCAGTGCTAGTCCCCAGGGGCACACCATATATTTT. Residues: CSASPQGHTIYF.

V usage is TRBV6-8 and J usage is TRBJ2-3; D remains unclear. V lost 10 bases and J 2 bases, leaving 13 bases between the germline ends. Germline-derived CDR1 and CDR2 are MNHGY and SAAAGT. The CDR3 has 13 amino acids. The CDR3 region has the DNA TGTGCCACCCCGACACATAACACAGATACGCAGTATTTT. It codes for CATPTHNTDTQYF.

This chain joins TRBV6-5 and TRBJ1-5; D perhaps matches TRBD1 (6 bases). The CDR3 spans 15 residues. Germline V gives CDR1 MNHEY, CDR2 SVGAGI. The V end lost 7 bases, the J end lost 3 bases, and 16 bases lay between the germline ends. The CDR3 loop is CASTETQGNNQPQHF. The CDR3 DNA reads TGTGCCAGCACCGAGACTCAGGGGAACAATCAGCCCCAGCATTTT.

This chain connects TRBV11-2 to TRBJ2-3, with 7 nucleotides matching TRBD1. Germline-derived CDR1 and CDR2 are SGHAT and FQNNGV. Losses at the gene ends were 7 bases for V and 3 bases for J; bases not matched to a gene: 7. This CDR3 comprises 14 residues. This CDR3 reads CASTLGQTTDTQYF. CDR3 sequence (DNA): TGTGCCAGCACCCTGGGACAGACAACAGATACGCAGTATTTT.

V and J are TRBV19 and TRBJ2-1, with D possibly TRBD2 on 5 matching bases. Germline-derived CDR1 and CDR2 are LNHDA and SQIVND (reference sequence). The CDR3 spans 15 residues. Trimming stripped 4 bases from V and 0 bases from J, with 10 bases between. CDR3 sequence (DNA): TGTGCCAGTAGTACCGGGGTGAGCTCCTACAATGAGCAGTTCTTC. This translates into CASSTGVSSYNEQFF.

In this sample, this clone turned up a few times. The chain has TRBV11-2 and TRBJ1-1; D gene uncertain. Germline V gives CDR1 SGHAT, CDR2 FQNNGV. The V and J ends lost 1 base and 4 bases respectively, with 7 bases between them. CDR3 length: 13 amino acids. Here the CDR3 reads CASSLAGITEAFF. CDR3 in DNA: TGTGCCAGCAGCTTAGCAGGAATCACTGAAGCTTTCTTT.

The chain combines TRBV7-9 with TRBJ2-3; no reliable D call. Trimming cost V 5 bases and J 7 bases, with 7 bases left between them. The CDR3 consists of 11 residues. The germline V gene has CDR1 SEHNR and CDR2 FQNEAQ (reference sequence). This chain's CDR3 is CASSGRNTQYF. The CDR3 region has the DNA TGTGCCAGCAGCGGGCGAAATACGCAGTATTTT.

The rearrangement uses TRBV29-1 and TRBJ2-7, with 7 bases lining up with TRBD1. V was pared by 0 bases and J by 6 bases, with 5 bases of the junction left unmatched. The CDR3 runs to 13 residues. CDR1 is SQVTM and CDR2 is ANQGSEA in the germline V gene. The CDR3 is CSVEEAAGGEQYF. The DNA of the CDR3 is TGCAGCGTTGAAGAAGCGGCAGGGGGCGAGCAGTACTTC.

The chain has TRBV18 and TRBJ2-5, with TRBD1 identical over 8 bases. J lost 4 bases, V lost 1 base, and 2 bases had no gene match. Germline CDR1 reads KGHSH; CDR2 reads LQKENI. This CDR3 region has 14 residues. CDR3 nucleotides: TGTGCCAGCTCACCACAGACAGGGGCAGAGACCCAGTACTTC. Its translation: CASSPQTGAETQYF.

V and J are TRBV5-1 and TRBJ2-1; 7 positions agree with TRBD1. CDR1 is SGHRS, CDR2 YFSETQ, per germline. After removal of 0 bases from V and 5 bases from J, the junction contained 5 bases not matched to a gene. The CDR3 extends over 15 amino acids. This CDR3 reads CASSLEQGPHNEQFF. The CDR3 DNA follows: TGCGCCAGCAGCTTGGAACAGGGGCCCCACAATGAGCAGTTCTTC.

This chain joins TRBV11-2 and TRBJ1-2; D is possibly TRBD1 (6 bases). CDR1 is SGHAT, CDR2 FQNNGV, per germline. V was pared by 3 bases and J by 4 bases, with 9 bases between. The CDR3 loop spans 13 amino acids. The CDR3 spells CASSFAGAYGYTF. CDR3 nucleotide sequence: TGTGCCAGCAGCTTTGCAGGGGCCTATGGCTACACCTTC.

This CDR3 reads CASSQDLRQGYGYTF. The CDR3 region has the DNA TGCGCCAGCAGCCAAGATCTTCGGCAGGGCTATGGCTACACCTTC. The chain recombines TRBV4-1 with TRBJ1-2, with D possibly TRBD1 on 5 matching bases. The CDR3 totals 15 residues. V was cut by 0 bases and J by 4 bases, with 12 bases left in between. CDR1 is MGHRA, CDR2 YSYEKL, per germline.

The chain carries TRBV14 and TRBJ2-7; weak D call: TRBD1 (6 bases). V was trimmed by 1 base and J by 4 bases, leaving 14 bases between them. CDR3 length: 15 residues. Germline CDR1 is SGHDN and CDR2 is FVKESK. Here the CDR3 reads CASSQGQGMTYEQYF. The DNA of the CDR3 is TGTGCCAGCAGCCAAGGCCAGGGGATGACTTACGAGCAGTACTTC.

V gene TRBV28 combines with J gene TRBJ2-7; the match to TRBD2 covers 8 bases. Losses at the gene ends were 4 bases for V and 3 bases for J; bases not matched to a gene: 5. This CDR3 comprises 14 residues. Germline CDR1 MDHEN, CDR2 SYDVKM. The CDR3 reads CASSSPGLVYEQYF. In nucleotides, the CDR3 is TGTGCCAGCAGTTCGCCGGGACTAGTCTACGAGCAGTACTTC.